The rows below give T cell receptor beta chains drawn from one sample of a study of read filtering for tumor transcriptome and immune sequencing. TCRdb reanalysed the reads using MiXCR and keeps one entry per CDR3 protein. The sample records roughly 90,000 distinct CDR3 sequences, 9% to 15% being singletons. The specimen sequenced was a population of CD138-negative cells sorted from bone marrow. The source of these receptors is a donor at least 40 years old with multiple myeloma. The CDR3 runs from the conserved cysteine through the conserved F or W. The order of the fields is V gene, clone size, J gene, D gene, CDR3 protein, CDR3 DNA. A D gene is named only where the DNA matches it firmly. The listing skips clone size in some rows; elsewhere it reads once, few, many or a size class.

TRBV5-1	many	TRBJ1-1	TRBD1	CASSRGTGGGEAFF	TGCGCCAGCAGCCGGGGGACAGGGGGCGGTGAAGCTTTCTTT
TRBV6-6	many	TRBJ2-6	TRBD1	CASWDRPSFSGANVLTF	TGTGCCAGCTGGGACAGGCCTTCCTTCTCTGGGGCCAACGTCCTGACTTTC
TRBV20-1	many	TRBJ2-1	-	CSASGLKSYNEQFF	TGCAGTGCTAGTGGACTTAAGTCCTACAATGAGCAGTTCTTC
TRBV5-6	many	TRBJ2-3	TRBD1	CASSSTGQANTDTQYF	TGTGCCAGCAGCTCTACCGGACAGGCGAACACAGATACGCAGTATTTT
TRBV6-5	many	TRBJ2-7	-	CASSYGINYEQYF	TGTGCCAGCAGTTACGGGATAAACTACGAGCAGTACTTC
TRBV28	many	TRBJ2-7	TRBD1	CASSWGTDSYEQYF	TGTGCCAGCAGTTGGGGGACAGACTCCTACGAGCAGTACTTC
TRBV29-1	many	TRBJ2-1	TRBD2	CSVALGTSDNEQFF	TGCAGCGTAGCCCTCGGGACTAGCGACAATGAGCAGTTCTTC
TRBV29-1	many	TRBJ2-5	TRBD2	CSVPLAGGPPETQYF	TGCAGCGTCCCACTGGCGGGAGGGCCCCCAGAGACCCAGTACTTC
TRBV12-3/TRBV12-4	many	TRBJ1-5	-	CASSLSRDQPQHF	TGTGCCAGCAGTTTAAGCCGGGATCAGCCCCAGCATTTT
TRBV6-5	few	TRBJ1-3	TRBD1	CASLKTGFMDRVGNTIYF	TGTGCCAGCCTGAAGACAGGGTTTATGGATCGGGTTGGAAACACCATATATTTT
TRBV6-5	many	TRBJ2-2	TRBD1	CASSSGTAVTGELFF	TGTGCCAGCAGTTCCGGGACAGCGGTCACCGGGGAGCTGTTTTTT
TRBV11-2	-	TRBJ2-1	-	CASSWGAGNEQFF	TGTGCCAGCTCATGGGGGGCGGGTAATGAGCAGTTCTTC
TRBV27	few	TRBJ2-7	TRBD2	CASSDSGSNHEQYF	TGTGCCAGCAGTGACAGCGGGAGTAACCACGAGCAGTACTTC
TRBV7-9	few	TRBJ1-1	-	CASSQGSTEAFF	TGTGCCAGCAGCCAAGGCAGCACTGAAGCTTTCTTT
TRBV5-1	many	TRBJ2-5	TRBD2	CASSVGLAGGEETQYF	TGCGCCAGCAGCGTCGGACTAGCGGGAGGGGAAGAGACCCAGTACTTC
TRBV29-1	many	TRBJ2-7	TRBD2	CSVEGGPGGYEQYF	TGCAGCGTTGAAGGTGGCCCGGGGGGTTACGAGCAGTACTTC
TRBV6-5	many	TRBJ1-4	-	CASRSSGALEEKLFF	TGTGCCAGCAGGTCATCGGGGGCCCTCGAAGAAAAACTGTTTTTT
TRBV30	many	TRBJ2-1	TRBD2	CAWSDGLAGGAQQFF	TGTGCCTGGAGCGACGGGCTAGCGGGAGGTGCCCAGCAGTTCTTC
TRBV20-1	many	TRBJ2-2	-	CSAHDNTGPRELFF	TGCAGTGCCCACGACAATACAGGGCCTAGGGAGTTGTTTTTT
TRBV20-1	many	TRBJ2-5	TRBD2	CSALGPAGVETQYF	TGCAGTGCTCTAGGACCAGCGGGAGTAGAGACCCAGTACTTC
TRBV5-5	many	TRBJ2-3	-	CASSYYQGVNTDTQYF	TGTGCCAGCAGCTACTACCAGGGAGTGAACACAGATACGCAGTATTTT
TRBV29-1	many	TRBJ2-7	TRBD2	CSVGLAGVEQYF	TGCAGCGTTGGACTAGCGGGTGTTGAGCAGTACTTC
TRBV30	few	TRBJ2-3	-	CAWTSPGTQYF	TGTGCCTGGACCTCCCCGGGAACGCAGTATTTT
TRBV11-2	-	TRBJ1-4	-	CASSPKRRGGGATNEKLFF	TGTGCCAGCAGTCCGAAGCGAAGGGGTGGAGGGGCAACTAATGAAAAACTGTTTTTT
TRBV5-1	many	TRBJ2-1	-	CASTVGGPYNEQFF	TGCGCCAGCACCGTCGGCGGGCCGTACAATGAGCAGTTCTTC
TRBV27	-	TRBJ2-1	TRBD2	CASSRPGLAGGQDNEQFF	TGTGCCAGCAGCCGGCCGGGACTAGCGGGAGGGCAAGACAATGAGCAGTTCTTC
TRBV7-2	few	TRBJ2-7	TRBD1	CASSYPSGTGSYEQYF	TGTGCCAGCAGCTACCCCTCCGGGACAGGGAGCTACGAGCAGTACTTC
TRBV7-9	-	TRBJ1-3	TRBD1	CASSYRTGAGNTIYF	TGTGCCAGCAGCTACCGGACAGGGGCTGGAAACACCATATATTTT
TRBV20-1	-	TRBJ2-2	-	CSARDLRSTTNTGELFF	TGCAGTGCTAGAGATCTGCGCAGTACGACGAACACCGGGGAGCTGTTTTTT
TRBV18	many	TRBJ2-1	TRBD2	CASSASGASNEQFF	TGTGCCAGCTCAGCTAGCGGGGCCTCCAATGAGCAGTTCTTC
TRBV5-1	many	TRBJ2-1	-	CASSQTRSSYNEQFF	TGCGCCAGCAGCCAGACCAGGAGCTCCTACAATGAGCAGTTCTTC
TRBV7-9	many	TRBJ2-3	-	CASTLSTVDITDTQYF	TGTGCCAGCACCCTTAGCACAGTCGACATCACAGATACGCAGTATTTT
TRBV5-5	many	TRBJ1-2	-	CASSFDTNYGYTF	TGTGCCAGCAGCTTCGACACTAACTATGGCTACACCTTC
TRBV24-1	many	TRBJ2-5	-	CATSDPSKGETQYF	TGTGCCACAAGTGACCCCTCAAAGGGAGAGACCCAGTACTTC
TRBV4-1	few	TRBJ1-1	-	CASSQVGVGDTEAFF	TGCGCCAGCAGCCAAGTAGGCGTCGGGGACACTGAAGCTTTCTTT
TRBV18	-	TRBJ1-1	-	CASSPYSGDTEAFF	TGTGCCAGCTCTCCTTACTCGGGGGACACTGAAGCTTTCTTT
TRBV7-9	-	TRBJ2-1	-	CASSLGLYNEQFF	TGTGCCAGCAGCTTAGGACTCTACAATGAGCAGTTCTTC
TRBV20-1	many	TRBJ2-1	-	CSARAGLGEQFF	TGCAGTGCACGGGCGGGGCTCGGTGAGCAGTTCTTC
TRBV28	many	TRBJ1-2	TRBD1	CASSFEGASYGYTF	TGTGCCAGCAGTTTCGAGGGGGCGAGCTATGGCTACACCTTC
TRBV11-2	-	TRBJ2-7	-	CASSLDLGPSYEQYF	TGTGCCAGCAGCTTAGATTTGGGCCCCTCCTACGAGCAGTACTTC
TRBV29-1	-	TRBJ1-1	-	CSAGGPRSTEAFF	TGCAGCGCCGGTGGGCCCCGGAGCACTGAAGCTTTCTTT
TRBV20-1	many	TRBJ2-7	-	CSAEGRALNSYEQYF	TGCAGTGCTGAGGGAAGGGCGCTAAACTCCTACGAGCAGTACTTC
TRBV10-3	many	TRBJ2-1	-	CAITEQSSYNEQFF	TGTGCCATCACGGAACAGAGCTCCTACAATGAGCAGTTCTTC
TRBV29-1	many	TRBJ2-7	-	CSVGSGLAYEQYF	TGCAGCGTTGGTAGCGGACTGGCGTACGAGCAGTACTTC
TRBV7-9	-	TRBJ2-5	TRBD2	CASSSLTTSGQETQYF	TGTGCCAGCAGCTCCCTGACGACTAGCGGGCAAGAGACCCAGTACTTC
TRBV11-2	many	TRBJ2-1	-	CASSPRPGSYNEQFF	TGTGCCAGCAGCCCTCGCCCGGGGTCCTACAATGAGCAGTTCTTC
TRBV5-4	medium-sized	TRBJ2-1	TRBD1	CASSQGTEGYNEQFF	TGTGCCAGCAGCCAAGGGACAGAAGGTTACAATGAGCAGTTCTTC
TRBV5-1	many	TRBJ1-4	-	CASSLDGIGEKLFF	TGCGCCAGCAGCTTGGATGGTATAGGGGAAAAACTGTTTTTT
TRBV7-9	-	TRBJ1-2	-	CASSLTGTAYYCYTF	TGTGCCAGCAGTCTTACCGGGACCGCTTACTATTGCTACACCTTC
TRBV7-2	many	TRBJ1-1	TRBD1	CASSSPLGTGPTEAFF	TGTGCCAGCAGCTCGCCCTTAGGGACAGGGCCGACTGAAGCTTTCTTT
TRBV7-8	many	TRBJ2-1	-	CASSDHERRTTYNEQFF	TGTGCCAGCTCGGACCACGAACGGAGAACCACCTACAATGAGCAGTTCTTC
TRBV29-1	many	TRBJ2-3	TRBD2	CSVGVIAGGPTDTQYF	TGCAGCGTTGGAGTTATAGCGGGGGGGCCTACAGATACGCAGTATTTT
TRBV29-1	many	TRBJ1-1	-	CSVEVSAHTEAFF	TGCAGCGTTGAAGTCTCGGCCCACACTGAAGCTTTCTTT